This TCR beta chain was identified during a study of T cell repertoires in cytomegalovirus infection. Comments on this clonotype: Its cognate antigen is unknown. One end of the junction varies from germline; a read error may be responsible.

The CDR3 contains 13 residues. From germline, CDR1 is SGHVT and CDR2 SQSDAQ. Study-wide points: Accumulated public TCR beta family frequency recognized individuals carrying CMV together with the relevant HLA. Ex vivo, HLA-C-restricted CMV-specific TCR beta clonotypes prevailed over the rest of the response.

TCRdb independently ran MiXCR on the reads; one entry per CDR3 protein. This table holds approximately 910,000 distinct CDR3 sequences, around 30% found once. This specimen was cultured CD8+ T cells from PBMCs, taken from culture after CMV antigen stimulation. This receptor was identified in a human donor in good health (CMV status not recorded). Some clones in this sample may be carry-over from other donors' samples. The chain links TRBV7-4 to TRBJ1-1, with TRBD1 as a possible D gene (5 bases). The CDR3 DNA reads TGTGTCAGCAGCCCAGTGGGGGGACCTGAAGCTTTCTTT. Translation: CVSSPVGGPEAFF. Using reference TRBV7-4 and TRBJ1-1 for the parts outside the CDR3, the full variable domain is GAGVSQSPRYKVAKRGRDVALRCDSISGHVTLYWYRQTLGQGSEVLTYSQSDAQRDKSGRPSGRFSAERPERSVSTLKIQRTEQGDSAVYLCVSSPVGGPEAFFGQGTRLTVV.